Here is one T cell receptor (beta chain) with its context. The data belong to a study of blood T cell repertoires in COVID-19. Study-level background: The analysed material was cDNA or gDNA that came from T cells, B-cell-depleted T cells, or PBMCs.

The CDR3 covers 13 residues. J was trimmed by 7 bases and V by 3 bases; bases with no gene match: 5. Germline V lookup: CDR1 DFQATT, CDR2 SNEGSKA (reference sequence). Original analysis: Cell counts per sample came from amplifying reference gene primers. TCRdb's copy holds only in-frame clones and misses some; the assay was immunoSEQ multiplex PCR. That table supplies the V and J calls and clone size; D and trimming were determined from the DNA. The sample contains more than 250,000 clones, more than 70% of which appear only once. The cohort comprised adults aged roughly 18 to 100 years residing in 20 to 30 US areas.

V usage is TRBV20-1 and J usage is TRBJ1-5; 8 bases are shared with TRBD1. The sample taken for sequencing was PBMCs or T cells enriched from blood (not recorded which). This sequence originates from a woman aged 40 to 50 with acute COVID-19. The CDR3 loop is CSASGAGGQPQHF. The CDR3 DNA follows: TGCAGTGCTAGTGGTGCAGGGGGCCAGCCCCAGCATTTT.